The entry below gives a single T cell receptor (beta chain) sequence along with its context. What this receptor recognizes is not known. The record has no base qualities; no much larger clone is one base away. The germline V gene (reference sequence) provides CDR1 SGHNT and CDR2 YYREEE. V is trimmed back by 4 bases and J by 3 bases, and the junction contains 3 bases that no gene match accounts for. From its cysteine to its phenylalanine, the CDR3 spans 14 amino acids. The sequence is cut down to CDR3 DNA, 42 bases in frame from base 1. The library was generated by the immunoSEQ multiplex PCR assay. For the multiplex PCR, a mixture combining 60 forward primers for TCR Vbeta segments and 13 reverse primers for TCR Jbeta segments was used. A multiplex PCR assay on genomic DNA amplified the CDR3 region of rearranged TCR beta genes. The Illumina HiSeq System was used to sequence the amplified TCR beta libraries as 87-base-pair reads. From the authors' description of their analysis: A later analysis tallied roughly 78 million unique TCR beta chains across the 650 to 750 repertoires, and about 12 million of those chains were shared by two or more donors. To remove PCR and sequencing errors, raw reads were error-corrected and collapsed into unique sequences using a nearest-neighbor algorithm that merged closely related sequences. Alignment of CDR3 sequences to IMGT reference sequences was used to assign V, D and J gene segments. Each retained sequence needed at least a six-nucleotide match to both a V gene segment and a J gene segment. A rearrangement counted as productive if the CDR3 had no stop codons and remained in frame with V and J, and every other rearrangement counted as non-productive. CDR3 was defined by IMGT convention, running from the second conserved V-encoded cysteine to the conserved J-encoded phenylalanine. In an earlier analysis of more than 550 of the donors, sequences lacking an unambiguous match to a single V gene segment were excluded. An earlier analysis of several hundred of the donors called V segments functional above 56.7% productive rearrangements and segregating when the between-donor standard deviation exceeded 5%. A statistical classification framework was built to diagnose cytomegalovirus status from the catalog of TCR beta chain sequences. A later analysis assigned V and J genes by comparing TCR nucleotide sequences with IMGT/GENE-DB human TR gene sequences. Using the TCRdist pipeline, a later analysis assigned CDR3 sequences along with most-parsimonious VDJ recombination scenarios. In a later analysis, every TCR beta chain was defined by the combination of its CDR3 amino acid sequence and its V-gene family, and reads without a unique V-gene family were dropped. A later analysis removed several hundred highly shared, low-generation-probability nucleotide sequences to deal with suspected cross-contamination and a sequencing artifact. For each public chain, a later analysis derived a clonal expansion index from normalized ranks of inferred template counts within each repertoire. A later analysis computed generation probabilities with a VDJ recombination model fitted to out-of-frame rearrangements, and checked the results against IGoR. In a later analysis, hypergeometric tests were used to score TCR-TCR, TCR-HLA and TCR-CMV co-occurrence, with a repertoire-size bias correction applied to TCR pairs. To estimate false discovery rates, a later analysis permuted the HLA or CMV assignments 20 times. In a later analysis, co-occurring TCRs were grouped with DBSCAN, and TCRdist sequence similarity was added when clustering was performed within HLA-allele-positive subsets. Co-occurrence clustering excluded repertoires with fewer than 30,000 or more than 120,000 public chains, plus five with anomalous nucleotide sharing. The immuneACCESS repertoire file appears here via TCRdb, limited to in-frame rearrangements. These files lack a portion of the clones; in checked studies, under half of the deficit traces to unresolved V genes, and the cause of the others is not known. That table supplies the V and J calls and clone size; D and trimming were determined from the DNA. The sample yields approximately 110,000 clones; 75% to 85% were counted once. The ten largest clonotypes hold less than 2.5% of the sample.

The data were obtained in a study of cytomegalovirus exposure and HLA in healthy donors (TCRdb year 2017). Regarding the complete study: In an earlier analysis of under 750 of the donors, under 300 Gb of sequence data and approximately 120 million unique TCR beta sequences from 180 million or so T cells were reported. Approximately 310 gigabases of sequencing data and approximately 84 million unique TCR sequences were included in an early release covering about 700 HLA-typed donors. The genetic ancestry cluster associated with self-reported Caucasian donors included over 65% of the roughly 410 genotyped donors. The study aimed to test whether signatures of past pathogen exposure could be identified by cataloging public T cell receptors. The T cell repertoires of 666 subjects were profiled by immunosequencing and related to cytomegalovirus serostatus. Besides the first cohort of 666 subjects, a separate validation cohort made up of 120 different subjects was used. To predict cytomegalovirus infection status, the study combined high-throughput TCR immunosequencing, statistical association of individual TCRs with disease status, and machine learning. A later analysis re-examined previously published TCR beta repertoires from 500 to 700 donors and added high-resolution HLA genotyping to investigate patterns of TCR occurrence. In the later analysis, no new phenotypic data were used to find candidate immune exposures; instead, reliance was placed on TCR beta sequences and their occurrence across donors. In an earlier analysis of 500 to 650 of the donors, high-throughput TCR beta sequencing was used to judge whether each TCR beta V gene segment behaved as functional or pseudogenic. Donor age, sex, ethnicity and CMV serostatus were compiled together with the repertoire data. Genome-wide SNP genotypes for about 65% of the 666 donors were used in a later genetic analysis, which treated that subset as a discovery cohort. All discovery cohort repertoires had been generated on a single sequencing platform. HLA typing covered class I and class II loci at four-digit resolution. The number of typed donors differed by locus: about 620-630 for A, B, C, DRB1 and DQB1; 522 for DQA1; 606 for DPA1; and some 470 for DPB1. Because of strong linkage in the cohort, roughly five DR-DQ haplotypes were treated as single units for association and clustering. On average, around 240,000 unique TCR beta nucleotide sequences were sequenced per donor among 398 genotyped donors of the cohort, with 15% to 20% of those sequences being non-productive.

Results the study describes overall, beyond this receptor: Across donors, most TCR sequences were observed very rarely, whereas some public TCRs were present in many individuals. Because the 87-base-pair reads could not distinguish some IMGT-functional V segments, including TRBV6-2 and TRBV6-3, those segments were excluded. The study gave a list of under 200 TCR beta chains associated with cytomegalovirus. Correlated functional status among segregating V segments might be attributable to linkage disequilibrium, but an unknown experimental factor could not be ruled out. An association between a missense DCLRE1C variant and V-gene and J-gene trimming of TCR beta chains was found in a later genetic analysis and replicated in an independent cohort. A cluster of highly shared sequence variants was judged likely to represent a technical artifact of the sequencing pipeline. The cohort was sequenced for TCR beta chains only, and without alpha or paired-chain data the features that could be detected were limited. According to a later analysis, most CMV-associated TCR beta chains appeared to be HLA-restricted, and the HLA associations seemed to be driven largely by CMV exposure. A later analysis found that TCR association rates varied across HLA loci, with DRB1 alleles showing the most associated TCRs and HLA-C alleles the fewest. Fewer than 20 rarely observed V segments, including chromosome 9 orphons, were excluded from the earlier analysis of approximately 600 of the donors because counts were too low. HLA typing was unavailable for some donors at each locus, so association tests used only the typed subset. In vitro tests confirmed that a few of the cytomegalovirus-associated TCR beta chains recognize cytomegalovirus antigens. The classifier was reported to diagnose cytomegalovirus status with high specificity and sensitivity in both the original cohort and the validation cohort. Strong co-occurrence of HLA alleles, especially DR and DQ, made assigning TCR associations to individual alleles difficult. In a later analysis, HLA-associated TCR beta chains showed more clonal expansion and lower generation probabilities than non-associated chains that were equally common. The authors suggested that the approach could potentially be generalized to other disease states and immunological phenotypes. A later analysis associated 15,000 to 20,000 TCR beta sequences with specific HLA alleles at a false discovery rate of 0.05. According to a later genetic analysis, donors in an Asian-associated ancestry cluster had fewer N-insertions in productive TCRs than the roughly 670-donor mean. The only immune exposure information available for the cohort was CMV serostatus. Broadly in line with IMGT annotations, most TCR beta V segments showed up in productive rearrangements about 87% or about 30% of the time in an earlier analysis of roughly 590 of the donors. A further reported finding was that TCR beta sequences accurately predicted the HLA-A and HLA-B alleles for most subjects in the first cohort. Sequencing depth was assumed to be roughly uniform across donors in the presence/absence analyses, though that assumption may not hold. Several of the top co-occurrence clusters appeared to be linked to parvovirus B19, influenza, CMV and Epstein-Barr virus, according to a later analysis.

The cohort was made up of 650 to 700 healthy bone marrow donors. At the time of sampling, every cohort member was nominally healthy, though immune exposures that went unrecorded were likely present. The donor tested CMV seronegative, placing the donor among the 350 or so seronegative members of the cohort. Each donor provided a peripheral blood sample, and peripheral blood mononuclear cells were used for TCR beta sequencing. Genomic DNA extraction from the blood cell samples was performed with the Qiagen DNeasy Blood Extraction Kit. The chain was built from TRBV5-4 and TRBJ2-3; TRBD1 matches 9 bases in the middle. Sequenced input: PBMCs. This receptor was identified in a man aged 30 to 45 in good health and CMV-seronegative. The CDR3 protein: CASSPGQGTDTQYF. The nucleotides read TGTGCCAGCAGCCCGGGACAGGGAACAGATACGCAGTATTTT. The reference TRBV5-4 and TRBJ2-3 proteins fill in what lies around the CDR3, so the full variable domain reads ETGVTQSPTHLIKTRGQQVTLRCSSQSGHNTVSWYQQALGQGPQFIFQYYREEENGRGNFPPRFSGLQFPNYSSELNVNALELDDSALYLCASSPGQGTDTQYFGPGTRLTVL.